Sequencing of this T cell receptor beta chain was carried out in a study of cytomegalovirus exposure and HLA in healthy donors. TCRdb's table, derived via immunoSEQ multiplex PCR, lists solely in-frame clones and lacks some. The sample includes tens of thousands of clones, nearly 96% of them seen just once. CDR1 is KGHSH and CDR2 is LQKENI in the germline V gene. This CDR3 is 15 amino acids long. Between the trimmed V and J ends, which lost 6 bases and 0 bases, there was a span of 15 bases. The TCR originated in a woman aged 18 to 35 in good health and CMV-seropositive. Sequenced material: PBMCs. The chain links TRBV18 to TRBJ2-7; no clear D. CDR3 nucleotide sequence: TGTGCCAGCTCGCCTCCCTACCCCGTCTCCTACGAGCAGTACTTC. As protein: CASSPPYPVSYEQYF.